Below are 31 T cell receptor beta chains sequenced from a single sample in a study of T cell repertoires in cytomegalovirus infection. TCRdb fed the reads into MiXCR, producing one record per CDR3 protein. The sample records 250,000 to 300,000 distinct CDR3 sequences, approximately 8.3% being singletons. Material for sequencing was PBMCs. Every receptor here comes from a human donor in good health (CMV status not recorded). Some clones in this sample may be carry-over from other donors' samples.

This clonotype was counted at least ten times. The junction departs from the called germline gene at one end, perhaps through a read error. This sequence joins TRBV11-2 and TRBJ1-5; 9 bases align to TRBD1. Germline V CDR1 and CDR2: SGHAT, FQNNGV. The CDR3 extends over 15 amino acids. This chain's CDR3 is CASSPGTGRNQAQHF. In DNA, the CDR3 is TGTGCCAGCAGCCCGGGGACAGGGCGAAATCAGGCCCAGCATTTT.

This clonotype was seen repeatedly, ten times or more. V and J are TRBV7-8 and TRBJ2-7; no definite D call. The germline V gene has CDR1 SGHVS and CDR2 FQNEAQ. Trimming cost V 5 bases and J 4 bases, with 9 bases left between them. This CDR3 region has 12 residues. The CDR3 DNA is TGTGCCAGCAGCCCAGCCGATTACGAGCAGTACTTC. As protein: CASSPADYEQYF.

This clonotype was found a few times. The gene calls are TRBV6-2 or TRBV6-3 and TRBJ2-3; D is undetermined. V gave up 3 bases and J gave up 7 bases, with 5 bases separating them. Germline V CDR1 and CDR2: MNHEY, SVGEGT. The CDR3 spans 11 residues. The CDR3 bases are TGTGCCAGCAGTTATGAGCATACGCAGTATTTT. This translates into CASSYEHTQYF.

This clonotype occurred a few times. The CDR3 bases are TGTGCCAGCCGGGTTCCAGAGCACTATGGCTACACCTTC. Translated, it gives CASRVPEHYGYTF. The chain couples TRBV19 to TRBJ1-2; D call uncertain. Trimming stripped 9 bases from V and 3 bases from J, with 14 bases between. Germline CDR1 LNHDA, CDR2 SQIVND (reference sequence). The CDR3 runs to 13 residues.

This clonotype was recorded at least ten times. This chain connects TRBV14 to TRBJ1-2; 8 bases align to TRBD1. V dropped 4 bases and J dropped 4; count of bases not matched to a gene: 5. Germline V gene lookup returns CDR1 SGHDN and CDR2 FVKESK. The CDR3 extends over 14 amino acids. The CDR3 nucleotides read TGTGCCAGCAGCCCGCTGACAGGGGTCTATGGCTACACCTTC. Residues: CASSPLTGVYGYTF.

This clonotype showed up many times. The chain joins TRBV7-2 to TRBJ1-2; the D gene is possibly TRBD1 (5 bases). CDR3 length: 13 residues. Germline CDR1 reads SGHTA; CDR2 reads FQGNSA. The V and J ends lost 1 base and 8 bases respectively, with 11 bases between them. The CDR3 coding sequence is TGTGCCAGCAGCTTAGGGGGCTCCCGCGGCTACACCTTC. This encodes CASSLGGSRGYTF.

This clonotype was seen a few times. V usage is TRBV5-1 and J usage is TRBJ2-5; TRBD2 matches at 10 bases. This CDR3 has 14 amino acids. CDR1 is SGHRS, CDR2 YFSETQ, per germline. V gave up 3 bases and J gave up 1 base; unmatched junction bases: 0. This CDR3 reads CASSWTSGQETQYF. For the CDR3, the DNA is TGCGCCAGCAGCTGGACTAGCGGCCAAGAGACCCAGTACTTC.

This clonotype was picked up many times. The V call is TRBV7-2, the J call TRBJ2-5; 7 nucleotides line up with TRBD1. The CDR3 is made up of 16 amino acids. Trimming at V came to 5 bases and at J to 5 bases, leaving 14 bases not matched to a gene. The germline V gene encodes CDR1 SGHTA and CDR2 FQGNSA. The CDR3 region has the DNA TGTGCCAGCAGCGGGGGCAGGGACAGAATCGCGGAGACCCAGTACTTC. Encoded protein: CASSGGRDRIAETQYF.

The sample holds many counts of this clonotype. The chain has TRBV7-2 and TRBJ2-3, with 12 bases aligning to TRBD2. V lost 5 bases and J lost 4; bases outside the gene matches: 4. Germline CDR1 and CDR2: SGHTA and FQGNSA. This CDR3 is built from 15 residues. This CDR3 reads CASSRLAGEADTQYF. DNA of the CDR3: TGTGCCAGCAGCAGACTAGCGGGAGAGGCAGATACGCAGTATTTT.

About this clonotype itself: At one end, the junction sequence differs from germline, possibly due to a read error. The gene calls are TRBV7-6 and TRBJ2-1; D possibly corresponds to TRBD2 (7 bases). The CDR3 is made up of 15 amino acids. The germline gives CDR1 SGHVS, CDR2 FNYEAQ. The CDR3 nucleotides are TGTGCCAGCAGCTTAGAAGCGGGACATCGGAATGATCAGTTCTTC. Translated, it gives CASSLEAGHRNDQFF.

This clonotype was observed a few times. The gene calls are TRBV7-2 and TRBJ2-6; D ambiguous. This CDR3 is built from 15 residues. Looked up from germline, CDR1 is SGHTA and CDR2 is FQGNSA. V shed 5 bases and J shed 3 bases, with 11 bases lying between them. As DNA, the CDR3 is TGTGCCAGCAGCCCCATGGGGTTTGGGGCCAACGTCCTGACTTTC. It translates to CASSPMGFGANVLTF. The variable domain in full, completed from reference TRBV7-2 and TRBJ2-6, reads GAGVSQSPSNKVTEKGKDVELRCDPISGHTALYWYRQSLGQGLEFLIYFQGNSAPDKSGLPSDRFSAERTGGSVSTLTIQRTQQEDSAVYLCASSPMGFGANVLTFGAGSRLTVL.

The rearrangement links TRBV7-6 to TRBJ1-3; unclear D gene. Germline V CDR1 and CDR2: SGHVS, FNYEAQ. CDR3 length: 13 residues. V was clipped by 5 bases and J by 4 bases, with 9 bases between them. The CDR3 coding sequence is TGTGCCAGCAGCATTGCCGGGGGAAACACCATATATTTT. Its translation is CASSIAGGNTIYF.

This clonotype was counted ten times or more. The chain uses TRBV20-1 and TRBJ1-1; 7 bases agree with TRBD1. Germline V gene data show CDR1 as DFQATT and CDR2 as SNEGSKA (reference sequence). The ends lost 6 bases at V and 0 bases at J; junction bases unmatched: 7. This CDR3 spans 14 amino acids. The chain's CDR3 is CSAAGQLMNTEAFF. CDR3 bases: TGCAGTGCCGCGGGACAGCTCATGAACACTGAAGCTTTCTTT.

Ten or more counts support this clonotype. The V call is TRBV7-2, the J call TRBJ2-3; 7 bases fit TRBD2. V shed 3 bases and J 3 bases; nucleotides not matched to a gene: 12. The CDR3 is made up of 17 amino acids. Germline V gene lookup returns CDR1 SGHTA and CDR2 FQGNSA. DNA for the CDR3: TGTGCCAGCAGCTTGGTCCCTAGCGGACAAATGACAGATACGCAGTATTTT. It translates to CASSLVPSGQMTDTQYF.

Concerning this clonotype itself: A clone one base away is much larger, so this may be a read error. The chain combines TRBV6-5 with TRBJ1-5; D might be TRBD1 (6 bases). This CDR3 contains 15 residues. The V gene lost 10 bases and the J gene lost 0 bases, with 16 bases spanning the gap. The germline CDR1 and CDR2 sequences are MNHEY and SVGAGI. The CDR3 sequence: CANNDRPYSNQPQHF. CDR3 in DNA: TGTGCCAACAACGACAGGCCCTATAGCAATCAGCCCCAGCATTTT.

This clonotype was picked up many times. The chain combines TRBV5-1 with TRBJ2-5; the D gene is possibly TRBD1 (7 bases). Trimming shortened V by 4 bases and J by 2 bases, and 18 bases separated the two germline ends. Germline V CDR1 and CDR2: SGHRS, YFSETQ. The CDR3 runs to 16 residues. Written as DNA, the CDR3 is TGCGCCAGCAGCGGAGGAGGGACAGAGCGACAAGAGACCCAGTACTTC. Translating it yields CASSGGGTERQETQYF.

Many counts were recorded for this clonotype. The chain has TRBV14 and TRBJ1-1; 8 bases are a match to TRBD1. The CDR3 runs 15 residues. V trimming: 2 bases; J trimming: 0 bases; junction bases outside the gene matches: 2. The germline CDR1 and CDR2 sequences are SGHDN and FVKESK. The CDR3 loop reads CASSQLDRVNTEAFF. DNA of the CDR3: TGTGCCAGCAGCCAACTGGACAGGGTGAACACTGAAGCTTTCTTT. Full variable domain (missing parts from reference TRBV14 and TRBJ1-1): EAGVTQFPSHSVIEKGQTVTLRCDPISGHDNLYWYRRVMGKEIKFLLHFVKESKQDESGMPNNRFLAERTGGTYSTLKVQPAELEDSGVYFCASSQLDRVNTEAFFGQGTRLTVV.

In its sample, this clonotype was seen many times. The V and J genes are TRBV7-2 and TRBJ2-2, with TRBD2 matching 12 bases. Per the germline V gene, CDR1 is SGHTA and CDR2 is FQGNSA. The CDR3 extends over 18 amino acids. After removal of 0 bases from V and 5 bases from J, the junction contained 7 bases not matched to a gene. CDR3: CASSLAPGLAGPTGELFF. The CDR3 DNA reads as TGTGCCAGCAGCTTAGCCCCCGGACTAGCGGGGCCAACCGGGGAGCTGTTTTTT.

In this sample, this clonotype turned up many times. The chain employs TRBV7-2 and TRBJ1-6; TRBD1 matches 8 bases. The germline CDR1 and CDR2 sequences are SGHTA and FQGNSA. V dropped 0 bases and J dropped 9; count of bases not matched to a gene: 4. This CDR3 is 15 amino acids long. CDR3 in DNA: TGTGCCAGCAGCTTAGCTCAGGGGGCGGCTTCACCCCTCCACTTT. It yields the protein CASSLAQGAASPLHF.

This clonotype showed up many times. V and J are TRBV7-2 and TRBJ2-5; TRBD1 matches at 11 bases. The CDR3 loop spans 18 amino acids. Trimming removed 1 base from V and 3 bases from J; junction bases left unmatched: 10. CDR1 and CDR2 (germline): SGHTA, FQGNSA. The CDR3 region has the DNA TGTGCCAGCAGCTTAGTAGTCGGGGGACAGGGGGGGAAAGAGACCCAGTACTTC. This sequence encodes CASSLVVGGQGGKETQYF.

This clonotype was recorded many times. The chain couples TRBV7-6 to TRBJ1-1; possible D gene TRBD1, 5 bases. The CDR3 extends over 14 amino acids. The germline V gene encodes CDR1 SGHVS and CDR2 FNYEAQ. Trimming pared 5 bases from V and 4 bases from J, leaving 14 bases between. CDR3 sequence: CASSPGSGGTEAFF. As DNA, the CDR3 is TGTGCCAGCAGCCCCGGGAGTGGGGGCACTGAAGCTTTCTTT.

The chain combines TRBV4-2 with TRBJ1-2; D ambiguous. Germline V gene data show CDR1 as LGHNA and CDR2 as YNFKEQ. Trimming stripped 2 bases from V and 4 bases from J, with 23 bases between. There are 18 residues in the CDR3. The chain's CDR3 is CASSQPAGADGYPYGYTF. CDR3 coding DNA: TGTGCCAGCAGCCAACCTGCAGGAGCCGATGGATATCCCTATGGCTACACCTTC.

This clonotype was observed a handful of times. The chain links TRBV11-3 to TRBJ2-5; D may be TRBD2 (6 bases). V shed 5 bases and J shed 3 bases, with 19 bases lying between them. This CDR3 has 16 amino acids. Germline loops: CDR1 SGHNT, CDR2 YENEEA. In DNA form, the CDR3 reads TGTGCCAGCAGCCCCCCTCTGGGCCGGGAGAAAGAGACCCAGTACTTC. Translation gives CASSPPLGREKETQYF.

This clonotype was seen repeatedly, ten times or more. The chain recombines TRBV7-9 with TRBJ2-6; tentative D call: TRBD2 (6 bases). The germline gives CDR1 SEHNR, CDR2 FQNEAQ (reference sequence). The CDR3 has 17 residues. V was pared by 5 bases and J by 0 bases, with 14 bases between. In DNA, the CDR3 is TGTGCCAGCAGCCTAGGAGGGCCCCTCTCTGGGGCCAACGTCCTGACTTTC. Protein sequence: CASSLGGPLSGANVLTF.

This clonotype was found a few times. The gene calls are TRBV6-2 or TRBV6-3 and TRBJ2-5, with 8 bases that match TRBD2. The CDR3 contains 16 residues. V gave up 2 bases and J gave up 1 base; unmatched junction bases: 6. Germline V gene data show CDR1 as MNHEY and CDR2 as SVGEGT. The CDR3 DNA follows: TGTGCCAGCAGTTACCAGGCGGGGGGAGTCCAAGAGACCCAGTACTTC. Protein product: CASSYQAGGVQETQYF.

This clonotype has ten or more counts. The chain links TRBV7-2 to TRBJ2-1; TRBD1 or TRBD2 may be the D gene (5 bases each). The CDR3 runs 18 residues. The germline V gene has CDR1 SGHTA and CDR2 FQGNSA. Trimming removed 0 bases from V and 4 bases from J, with 19 bases in between. CDR3 DNA: TGTGCCAGCAGCTTAGCAATCCCCGGGGCCTCGGGTTACAATGAGCAGTTCTTC. It translates to CASSLAIPGASGYNEQFF.

The V gene is TRBV20-1, the J gene TRBJ1-1, with TRBD1 matching 7 bases. After removal of 5 bases from V and 0 bases from J, the junction contained 6 bases not matched to a gene. The CDR3 sequence is 14 residues long. CDR1 is DFQATT and CDR2 is SNEGSKA in the germline V gene (reference sequence). The CDR3 loop is CSAGPGQMNTEAFF. The DNA for the CDR3 is TGCAGTGCTGGCCCGGGACAGATGAACACTGAAGCTTTCTTT.

This clonotype was picked up many times. The CDR3 sequence is CASSYIRTAKETQYF. The CDR3 DNA is TGTGCCAGCAGTTACATACGGACAGCGAAAGAGACCCAGTACTTC. This rearrangement joins TRBV6-2 or TRBV6-3 to TRBJ2-5, with D possibly matching TRBD1 (6 bases). The germline V gene encodes CDR1 MNHEY and CDR2 SVGEGT. The CDR3 has 15 residues. Trimming removed 2 bases from V and 3 bases from J, with 13 bases in between.

This clonotype was recorded a few times. This sequence joins TRBV7-2 and TRBJ2-3; D might be TRBD1 (6 bases). V lost 2 bases and J 1 base, leaving 13 bases between the germline ends. The germline CDR1 and CDR2 sequences are SGHTA and FQGNSA. This CDR3 has 16 amino acids. The CDR3 loop is CASSLRKGERTDTQYF. CDR3 coding DNA: TGTGCCAGCAGCTTACGTAAGGGGGAACGCACAGATACGCAGTATTTT.

In this sample, this clonotype turned up many times. The chain carries TRBV12-5 and TRBJ2-7; D gene uncertain. V lost 5 bases and J 0 bases, leaving 14 bases between the germline ends. This CDR3 region has 15 residues. In germline, CDR1 is LGHNT, CDR2 FRNRAP. Written as DNA, the CDR3 is TGTGCTAGTGGTCCGACCGGACGGAGCTCCTACGAGCAGTACTTC. It encodes CASGPTGRSSYEQYF.

This clonotype has just a few counts. The CDR3 here is CASSFVFRGTGGSGNEQFF. The DNA for the CDR3 is TGTGCCAGCAGCTTCGTATTCCGGGGGACAGGGGGGTCTGGCAATGAGCAGTTCTTC. The chain recombines TRBV7-2 with TRBJ2-1; 11 bases are shared with TRBD1. Per the germline V gene, CDR1 is SGHTA and CDR2 is FQGNSA. CDR3 length: 19 residues. V was pared by 3 bases and J by 6 bases, with 16 bases of the junction left unmatched.